The clone carrying this T cell receptor beta chain was observed a few times. Its antigen is not identified. V trimming: 4 bases; J trimming: 3 bases; junction bases outside the gene matches: 6. The CDR3 is 15 residues long. Per the germline V gene, CDR1 is SGDLS and CDR2 is YYNGEE. This specimen belongs to a study of T cells in Graves' hyperthyroidism and ophthalmopathy. Study-wide findings and caveats: Ophthalmopathy was predicted by the model a median of approximately 6 months ahead of onset.

An absence of ophthalmopathy progression within 18 months meant stable Graves' hyperthyroidism. With a duration under 2 months, the hyperthyroidism was newly diagnosed in patients aged 18 to 65. The source of the PBMCs was approximately 9.5 ml of fresh peripheral blood. The CDR3 regions of TCR beta were amplified from RNA transcripts. HTBI primers were used for first-round RT-PCR of the TCR CDR3. TCRdb processed the multiplex PCR reads anew with MiXCR; each CDR3 protein has one entry. Among about 480,000 distinct CDR3 sequences listed, 13% to 15% were seen once. The sequenced material came from blood. V and J are TRBV9 and TRBJ2-2; 7 positions match TRBD2. This receptor was taken from a woman between 18 and 29 years old with Graves' hyperthyroidism. CDR3 DNA sequence: TGTGCCAGCAGCAGTGGGAGGGGAGACACCGGGGAGCTGTTTTTT. It codes for CASSSGRGDTGELFF. The full variable domain, rest sourced from reference TRBV9 and TRBJ2-2, is DSGVTQTPKHLITATGQRVTLRCSPRSGDLSVYWYQQSLDQGLQFLIQYYNGEERAKGNILERFSAQQFPDLHSELNLSSLELGDSALYFCASSSGRGDTGELFFGEGSRLTVL.